Listed below are T cell receptor beta chains from one sample, sequenced in a study of CD8+CD57+ T cells in acquired aplastic anemia. TCRdb independently ran MiXCR on the reads; one entry per CDR3 protein. Counted here are 170,000 or so distinct CDR3 sequences, more than 40% occurring once; the ten biggest clones make up under 40%. Sequenced: sorted CD4+, CD8+, or CD8+CD57+ T cells (not recorded which) from PBMCs. Receptor source: a human donor with aplastic anemia. CDR3s include the opening cysteine and the closing phenylalanine or tryptophan. Each record gives: D gene, J gene, clone size, V gene, CDR3 protein, CDR3 DNA. D genes are given only for firm matches. Size tells how often a clone was seen (once, few, many) or the class of an expanded clone, and some rows leave it out.

>.|TRBJ2-7|many|TRBV19
CASSDSYYEQYF
TGTGCCAGTAGTGACTCTTACTACGAGCAGTACTTC
>TRBD1|TRBJ1-1|many|TRBV12-3/TRBV12-4
CASGRGDRVLFF
TGTGCCAGCGGGAGGGGAGACAGGGTCCTCTTCTTT
>.|TRBJ2-1|many|TRBV4-1
CASSQDLWNEQFF
TGCGCCAGCAGCCAGGACCTCTGGAATGAGCAGTTCTTC
>.|TRBJ1-1|.|TRBV30
CASENMNTEAFF
TGTGCCTCCGAAAACATGAACACTGAAGCTTTCTTT
>TRBD1|TRBJ2-3|.|TRBV27
CASSPWDRATDTQYF
TGTGCCAGCAGTCCGTGGGACAGGGCAACAGATACGCAGTATTTT
>.|TRBJ1-2|.|TRBV6-1
CASSDIWGGRYTF
TGTGCCAGCAGTGATATCTGGGGCGGTCGCTACACCTTC
>.|TRBJ1-1|many|TRBV4-3
CASSQDGGRAEAFF
TGCGCCAGCAGCCAAGACGGGGGAAGAGCTGAAGCTTTCTTT
>.|TRBJ1-2|.|TRBV7-9
CASSYDTNHGYTF
TGTGCCAGCAGCTACGACACCAACCATGGCTACACCTTC
>.|TRBJ2-7|few|TRBV7-8
CASSLVPGQYEQYF
TGTGCCAGCAGCTTAGTTCCAGGACAGTACGAGCAGTACTTC
>TRBD1|TRBJ1-2|.|TRBV6-4
CASSAGDRVGGYTF
TGTGCCAGCAGTGCCGGGGACAGGGTAGGCGGCTACACCTTC
>.|TRBJ2-7|few|TRBV29-1
CSVEKTARDEQYF
TGCAGCGTTGAAAAGACAGCCAGAGACGAGCAGTACTTC
>TRBD2|TRBJ2-5|many|TRBV15
CATYFAGVGSQETQYF
TGTGCCACCTATTTCGCGGGAGTAGGGAGTCAAGAGACCCAGTACTTC
>.|TRBJ2-3|many|TRBV7-2
CASSPTTDTQYF
TGTGCCAGCAGCCCCACCACAGATACGCAGTATTTT
>.|TRBJ1-2|few|TRBV25-1
CASTGTAYGYTF
TGTGCCAGCACCGGGACTGCCTATGGCTACACCTTC
>TRBD1|TRBJ2-7|few|TRBV2
CASRDGGQVDEQYF
TGTGCCAGCAGGGACGGTGGACAGGTCGACGAGCAGTACTTC
>.|TRBJ2-7|few|TRBV28
CASSLELRDIDEQYF
TGTGCCAGCAGTCTTGAACTCCGGGACATAGACGAGCAGTACTTC
>.|TRBJ1-6|many|TRBV2
CASSSQDRGFGLALHF
TGTGCCAGCAGTAGCCAGGACCGGGGTTTCGGCTTAGCCCTCCACTTT
>TRBD2|TRBJ2-7|many|TRBV5-4
CASSPTSGPTYEQYF
TGTGCCAGCAGCCCGACTAGCGGTCCGACCTACGAGCAGTACTTC
>.|TRBJ2-3|few|TRBV29-1
CSVRRGATDTQYF
TGCAGCGTTCGAAGGGGAGCCACAGATACGCAGTATTTT
>.|TRBJ2-1|.|TRBV6-1
CATLGGNEQFF
TGTGCCACCCTGGGGGGCAATGAGCAGTTCTTC
>TRBD1|TRBJ1-1|.|TRBV9
CASSPGQGRHTEAFF
TGTGCCAGCAGCCCAGGACAGGGCCGTCACACTGAAGCTTTCTTT
>TRBD1|TRBJ2-7|.|TRBV29-1
CSQEGQGIYYEQYF
TGCAGCCAAGAAGGACAGGGAATTTACTACGAGCAGTACTTC
>TRBD2|TRBJ2-1|many|TRBV29-1
CSVVLGGLAGRSYNEQFF
TGCAGCGTTGTTTTAGGGGGACTAGCGGGACGTTCCTACAATGAGCAGTTCTTC
>.|TRBJ1-1|.|TRBV2
CASSRQDGTEAFF
TGTGCCAGCAGTCGACAGGATGGCACTGAAGCTTTCTTT
>.|TRBJ1-6|.|TRBV2
CASSRYNSPLHF
TGTGCCAGCAGTCGCTATAATTCACCCCTCCACTTT
>.|TRBJ2-7|many|TRBV19
CASSTGGSGEQYF
TGTGCCAGTAGTACCGGGGGATCCGGCGAGCAGTACTTC
>.|TRBJ2-5|many|TRBV4-3
CASSQEAGKQETQYF
TGCGCCAGCAGCCAAGAGGCGGGCAAGCAAGAGACCCAGTACTTC
>.|TRBJ2-5|.|TRBV19
CASSIAGIGRETQYF
TGTGCCAGTAGTATCGCGGGGATCGGTCGAGAGACCCAGTACTTC
>TRBD1|TRBJ1-2|many|TRBV7-9
CASSLTTGGYGYTF
TGTGCCAGCAGCTTAACGACAGGGGGCTATGGCTACACCTTC